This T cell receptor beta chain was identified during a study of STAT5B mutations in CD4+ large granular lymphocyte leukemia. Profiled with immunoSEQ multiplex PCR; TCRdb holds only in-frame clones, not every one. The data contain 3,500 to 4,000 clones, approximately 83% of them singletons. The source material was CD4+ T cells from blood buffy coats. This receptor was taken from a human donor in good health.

This CDR3 reads CATSTDKGLRNTEAFF. CDR3 DNA sequence: TGTGCCACCAGCACTGATAAAGGCCTCCGGAACACTGAAGCTTTCTTT. The rearrangement joins TRBV15 to TRBJ1-1, with D unresolved. The CDR3 runs to 16 residues. Per germline, CDR1 LNHNV and CDR2 YYDKDF (reference sequence). Trimming pared 4 bases from V and 1 base from J, leaving 16 bases between. The whole variable domain, remainder taken from reference TRBV15 and TRBJ1-1, is DAMVIQNPRYQVTQFGKPVTLSCSQTLNHNVMYWYQQKSSQAPKLLFHYYDKDFNNEADTPDNFQSRRPNTSFCFLDIRSPGLGDTAMYLCATSTDKGLRNTEAFFGQGTRLTVV.